Following are 9 T cell receptor beta chains from one sample sequenced in a study of blood T cell repertoires in COVID-19. Using immunoSEQ multiplex PCR, the repertoire was profiled, and TCRdb retains in-frame clones only, with some absent. This repertoire shows fewer than 120,000 clones, roughly 85% found once; its top ten account for 4% to 5%. Material: peripheral blood. Source of these receptors: a human donor in a cohort sampled during active COVID-19.

The chain employs TRBV19 and TRBJ1-2, with TRBD1 identical over 8 bases. Trimming cost V 10 bases and J 8 bases; bases outside gene matches: 9. The CDR3 runs 12 residues. CDR1 is LNHDA and CDR2 is SQIVND in the germline V gene (reference sequence). For the CDR3, the DNA is TGTGCCACCACGGCAGGGGGCGCAGGCTACACCTTC. It is translated as CATTAGGAGYTF.

The CDR3, as DNA: TGTGCCAGCAGCCTCGTGGGGGACAAGAATGGCTACACCTTC. It codes for CASSLVGDKNGYTF. The chain links TRBV7-9 to TRBJ1-2; weak D call: TRBD1 (6 bases). Between the trimmed V and J ends, which lost 5 bases and 6 bases, there was a span of 16 bases. Germline lookup yields CDR1 SEHNR and CDR2 FQNEAQ (reference sequence). The CDR3 has 14 residues.

The J gene is TRBJ2-3, the V gene TRBV3-1 (or the pseudogene TRBV3-2), with TRBD2 matching 7 bases. This CDR3 has 15 amino acids. The trim removed 4 bases at V and 8 bases at J, leaving 12 bases unmatched. From germline, CDR1 is LGHDT and CDR2 YNNKEL (reference sequence). The CDR3 spells CASSRGYYRGGTQYF. The CDR3 DNA follows: TGTGCCAGCAGCCGAGGGTACTACCGCGGGGGTACGCAGTATTTT.

The chain couples TRBV28 to TRBJ2-5; no clear D. CDR1 and CDR2 from the germline V gene are MDHEN and SYDVKM. The length of the CDR3 is 15 residues. V lost 6 bases and J 5 bases, leaving 19 bases between the germline ends. The CDR3 bases are TGTGCCAGCAGCACCTCGACGGCAGGCCACGAGACCCAGTACTTC. It translates to CASSTSTAGHETQYF.

The rearrangement uses TRBV14 and TRBJ2-1; 9 nucleotides agree with TRBD2. Germline V lookup: CDR1 SGHDN, CDR2 FVKESK. The CDR3 is made up of 16 amino acids. J was trimmed by 1 base and V by 2 bases; bases with no gene match: 3. DNA of the CDR3: TGTGCCAGCAGCCAACAGACTAGCGGATCCTACAATGAGCAGTTCTTC. Its translation: CASSQQTSGSYNEQFF.

The V call is TRBV5-1, the J call TRBJ2-7; TRBD2 agrees at 7 bases. From germline, CDR1 is SGHRS and CDR2 YFSETQ. This CDR3 has 15 residues. With 2 bases clipped from V and 5 bases from J, the junction kept 10 bases outside the gene matches. CDR3 in amino acids: CASSFRTRLSHEQYF. Here the CDR3 DNA reads TGCGCCAGCAGCTTCCGGACTAGGCTCAGTCACGAGCAGTACTTC.

J is TRBJ2-5 and V is TRBV5-4; a possible D gene is TRBD2 (6 bases). There are 13 residues in the CDR3. Germline lookup yields CDR1 SGHNT and CDR2 YYREEE (reference sequence). Trimming left V 6 bases short and J 2 bases short, with 11 bases between. CDR3 in DNA: TGTGCCAGCACCTTTAGCGGACAAGAGACCCAGTACTTC. As protein: CASTFSGQETQYF.

This sequence joins TRBV15 and TRBJ1-1, with D maybe TRBD1 (6 bases). This CDR3 has 10 residues. The V end lost 11 bases, the J end lost 5 bases, and 9 bases lay between the germline ends. In germline, CDR1 is LNHNV, CDR2 YYDKDF (reference sequence). In nucleotides, the CDR3 is TGTGCCCCAAGGGGGACTGAAGCTTTCTTT. This translates into CAPRGTEAFF.

V gene TRBV28 combines with J gene TRBJ2-7; 12 nucleotides align to TRBD2. In germline, CDR1 is MDHEN, CDR2 SYDVKM. The CDR3 runs 15 residues. Trimming took 6 bases from V and 6 from J; bases not matched to a gene: 9. DNA of the CDR3: TGTGCCAGCAGCAGCATCCTAGCGGGAGGGTTCGAGCAGTACTTC. It yields the protein CASSSILAGGFEQYF.